This entry features one T cell receptor (beta chain) sequence. The sample is drawn from a study of OX40 agonist ivuxolimab in advanced cancers. Across the whole study: While on treatment, patients had intravenous ivuxolimab at 0.01 to 10 mg/kg every 2 weeks. Patients treated during dose escalation were battling hepatocellular carcinoma, melanoma, renal cell or head and neck cancer. Prior anti-PD-1, anti-PD-L1 or anti-CTLA-4 therapy was allowed; around 40% had some.

Autoimmune disease history or systemic immunosuppression led to patient exclusion. The assay was immunoSEQ multiplex PCR, and TCRdb's table has in-frame clones only and misses some. Of roughly 36,000 clones in the sample, 84% were seen once. Germline V CDR1 and CDR2: LNHNV, YYDKDF (reference sequence). This CDR3 contains 18 residues. J lost 3 bases, V lost 0 bases, and 7 bases had no gene match. This clonotype was obtained from an adult with an advanced solid tumor such as melanoma, head and neck, liver or kidney cancer. The specimen comprised CD4+ or CD8+ T cells sorted from blood, sampled in a trial of the OX40 agonist ivuxolimab. The rearrangement links TRBV15 to TRBJ2-1; 11 bases are shared with TRBD2. The CDR3 coding sequence is TGTGCCACCAGCAGAGATGGAACTAGCGGGAGCGACTACAATGAGCAGTTCTTC. It encodes CATSRDGTSGSDYNEQFF.